The 17 T cell receptor beta chains reported below all come from one sample, sequenced in a study of T cell responses to AZD1222 COVID-19 vaccine. Using immunoSEQ multiplex PCR, the repertoire was profiled, and TCRdb retains in-frame clones only, with some absent. Here the sample spans under 200,000 clones, 94% being singletons. The sequencing used peripheral blood, collected on day 0 of AZD1222 vaccination. These receptors all stem from an adult in good health.

J is TRBJ2-2 and V is TRBV24-1; TRBD1 aligns across 7 bases. The CDR3 is 12 amino acids. Per the germline V gene, CDR1 is KGHDR and CDR2 is SFDVKD. J was trimmed by 7 bases and V by 8 bases; bases with no gene match: 3. CDR3 DNA: TGTGCCACCACGCACAGGGGCGGGGAGCTGTTTTTT. Protein product: CATTHRGGELFF.

V gene TRBV7-9 combines with J gene TRBJ2-2; no reliable D call. Trimming shortened V by 3 bases and J by 0 bases, and 20 bases separated the two germline ends. The CDR3 is 19 residues long. The germline V gene encodes CDR1 SEHNR and CDR2 FQNEAQ (reference sequence). The CDR3 here is CASSFLRPSEIANTGELFF. CDR3 DNA sequence: TGTGCCAGCAGCTTCCTTAGGCCAAGCGAGATCGCGAACACCGGGGAGCTGTTTTTT. Complete variable domain (other parts from reference TRBV7-9 and TRBJ2-2): DTGVSQNPRHKITKRGQNVTFRCDPISEHNRLYWYRQTLGQGPEFLTYFQNEAQLEKSRLLSDRFSAERPKGSFSTLEIQRTEQGDSAMYLCASSFLRPSEIANTGELFFGEGSRLTVL.

The chain carries TRBV9 and TRBJ2-1; 7 bases agree with TRBD2. Germline loops: CDR1 SGDLS, CDR2 YYNGEE. The CDR3 covers 15 residues. Germline trimming cut 3 bases from V and 7 bases from J; bases unmatched to any gene: 10. The CDR3 DNA follows: TGTGCCAGCAGCGCCCTAGGGCGGGAGTGGAATGAGCAGTTCTTC. It yields the protein CASSALGREWNEQFF.

This rearrangement joins TRBV29-1 to TRBJ2-1; 13 bases agree with TRBD2. Trimming removed 6 bases from V and 3 bases from J; junction bases left unmatched: 11. The CDR3 is 17 amino acids. Germline CDR1 SQVTM, CDR2 ANQGSEA. The CDR3 sequence is CSVREGTSGAFYNEQFF. CDR3 coding DNA: TGCAGCGTCAGGGAAGGGACTAGCGGGGCCTTCTACAATGAGCAGTTCTTC.

This chain uses TRBV19 with TRBJ2-5; D remains unclear. Deletions cut 4 bases from V and 6 bases from J, with 12 bases between. The CDR3 is 13 residues long. CDR1 is LNHDA and CDR2 is SQIVND in the germline V gene (reference sequence). CDR3: CASSNRVAKTQYF. CDR3 nucleotides: TGTGCCAGTAGTAATAGGGTAGCCAAGACCCAGTACTTC.

The chain uses TRBV29-1 and TRBJ1-2, with D hard to call. This CDR3 is 11 amino acids long. V was shortened by 3 bases and J by 13 bases, with 15 bases between the two germline ends. Per the germline V gene, CDR1 is SQVTM and CDR2 is ANQGSEA. The chain's CDR3 is CSVDAAAWSTF. The CDR3 nucleotides are TGCAGCGTTGACGCCGCCGCGTGGAGCACCTTC.

The J gene is TRBJ1-2, the V gene TRBV2, with D possibly TRBD1 on 5 matching bases. Germline CDR1 and CDR2: SNHLY and FYNNEI. CDR3 size: 14 residues. Trimming took 7 bases from V and 3 from J, leaving 15 bases between them. CDR3 nucleotide sequence: TGTGCCAGCAAGCAGGGTCAGAGGGACTATGGCTACACCTTC. Amino acid sequence: CASKQGQRDYGYTF.

This clone was detected once. This chain links TRBV5-1 with TRBJ1-6, with 8 bases aligning to TRBD1. CDR3 size: 17 residues. CDR1 SGHRS and CDR2 YFSETQ come from the germline V gene. The V segment lost 1 base and the J segment 7 bases; nucleotides outside the gene matches: 10. CDR3 amino acids: CASSLSTGVRLNSPLHF. The CDR3 DNA sequence: TGCGCCAGCAGCTTGTCGACAGGGGTTCGATTAAATTCACCCCTCCACTTT.

This clone was found once. The chain carries TRBV4-1 and TRBJ1-5; perhaps TRBD1 as D (5 bases). V was clipped by 0 bases and J by 4 bases, with 13 bases between them. The CDR3 length is 16 residues. CDR1 MGHRA and CDR2 YSYEKL come from the germline V gene. CDR3 sequence: CASSQDLRGQNQPQHF. CDR3 nucleotide sequence: TGCGCCAGCAGCCAAGATTTGCGAGGACAAAATCAGCCCCAGCATTTT.

The V call is TRBV6-5, the J call TRBJ1-2; D is uncertain. Germline CDR1 is MNHEY and CDR2 is SVGAGI. This CDR3 contains 13 residues. V was pared by 7 bases and J by 1 base, with 10 bases between. In nucleotides, the CDR3 is TGTGCCAGCACTAAAAGTCTTAACTATGGCTACACCTTC. Translation gives CASTKSLNYGYTF.

The genes are TRBV9 and TRBJ2-1; 10 bases line up with TRBD1. CDR1 is SGDLS, CDR2 YYNGEE, per germline. V was pared by 3 bases and J by 2 bases, with 5 bases of the junction left unmatched. CDR3 length equals 16 residues. In nucleotides, the CDR3 is TGTGCCAGCAGCGCGGGGGGGACAGGGGCCTACAATGAGCAGTTCTTC. Translated, it gives CASSAGGTGAYNEQFF.

V gene TRBV27 combines with J gene TRBJ2-7; D is possibly TRBD2 (5 bases). The V gene's germline CDR1 is MNHEY and CDR2 SMNVEV (reference sequence). The CDR3 has 11 amino acids. V dropped 6 bases and J dropped 7 bases, with 10 bases sitting between them. Here the CDR3 reads CASRGLGEQYF. CDR3 DNA sequence: TGTGCCAGCAGAGGACTCGGGGAGCAGTACTTC.

The rearrangement uses TRBV5-4 and TRBJ1-2, with a tentative D call TRBD1 (5 bases). Germline values: CDR1 SGHNT, CDR2 YYREEE (reference sequence). CDR3 length: 15 amino acids. V lost 4 bases, J lost 6 bases, and 19 bases lay in between. The CDR3 DNA reads TGTGCCAGCAGCCCGCGGCGTCTCAGGGAGGATGGCTACACCTTC. It encodes CASSPRRLREDGYTF.

This chain connects TRBV15 to TRBJ2-3, with D perhaps TRBD1 (5 bases). Germline CDR1 LNHNV, CDR2 YYDKDF (reference sequence). The CDR3 loop spans 16 amino acids. V gave up 5 bases and J gave up 2 bases, with 17 bases separating them. The CDR3 here is CATSQGLYSNTDTQYF. As DNA, the CDR3 is TGTGCCACCAGCCAGGGTCTGTACTCCAACACAGATACGCAGTATTTT.

This chain uses TRBV21-1 with TRBJ1-2. TRBV21-1 is a documented pseudogene. The CDR3 loop spans 12 amino acids. CDR3 nucleotides: TGTGCCACTAAAGAGGGCGCTAATGGCTACACCTTC. As protein: CATKEGANGYTF.

This chain joins TRBV4-2 and TRBJ2-1, with TRBD2 matching 7 bases. J gave up 9 bases and V 1 base, and 12 bases lay outside the gene matches. The germline gives CDR1 LGHNA, CDR2 YNFKEQ. The CDR3 is made up of 16 amino acids. The CDR3 here is CASSQVLAVEYGEQFF. CDR3 DNA sequence: TGTGCCAGCAGCCAAGTCCTAGCGGTCGAGTATGGTGAGCAGTTCTTC.

The CDR3 nucleotides are TGTGCCAGCAGCGCTTACGTCCGCGAGACCCAGTACTTC. Protein product: CASSAYVRETQYF. The V and J genes are TRBV9 and TRBJ2-5; D is unresolved. This CDR3 has 13 residues. Germline lookup yields CDR1 SGDLS and CDR2 YYNGEE. Trimming pared 3 bases from V and 5 bases from J, leaving 11 bases between.